This T cell receptor beta chain comes out of a study of OX40 agonist ivuxolimab in advanced cancers. Regarding the complete study: Ivuxolimab was an agonistic, fully human IgG2 monoclonal antibody directed against OX40 (CD134), a costimulatory receptor. Intravenous ivuxolimab was administered to patients every 2 weeks at six dose levels: 0.01, 0.1, 0.3, 1.5, 3 and 10 mg/kg. Among the approximately 54 dose-escalation patients, approximately 20 had hepatocellular carcinoma, 15 or so melanoma, 9 renal cell carcinoma and 9 head and neck cancer. The dose-escalation cohort was roughly 87% male with a mean age of about 65 years, ranging from about 20 to 80. Patients were allowed to have had prior anti-PD-1, anti-PD-L1 or anti-CTLA-4 therapy, and roughly 40% of the dose-escalation patients had previously received checkpoint inhibitors. Partial responses were achieved by three dose-escalation patients, of whom one had hepatocellular carcinoma and two had cutaneous melanoma. The point of sequencing TCRbeta in the periphery was to test whether ivuxolimab changed TCR sequence diversity and drove clonal T-cell expansion. The paper covers the monotherapy dose-escalation part of the phase I ivuxolimab trial, which included N ≈ 50 patients. Points the paper makes about the study in general: On average, CD8+ T cells showed more expanded clones than CD4+ T cells after ivuxolimab. Partial responders in the 0.1-3.0 mg/kg groups had among the lowest normalized peripheral clonal expansion, especially among CD8+ T cells. Low levels of normalized T-cell clonal expansion were also seen in some patients who did not respond. Clonal expansion of both CD4+ and CD8+ blood T cells was observed from baseline to week 6 at doses 0.1 to 3.0 mg/kg. The antigen specificity of the peripheral T cells that underwent clonal expansion was not determined.

Genomic DNA was extracted from sorted cells for sequencing of the TCRbeta CDR3 region. The immunoSEQ Assay was used to sequence the TCRbeta CDR3 regions. TCRdb obtained this table from immuneACCESS and retained in-frame rearrangements with V and J assigned. These tables miss some clones; where compared with another copy, unresolved V genes account for less than half of the shortfall, and the remainder is unexplained. This sample gives about 94,000 clones in total; around 94% of them show up just once. The top ten constitute about 0.18% of the sample. The trial excluded patients who had a history of autoimmune disease or were on systemic immunosuppression. In every dose cohort, peripheral blood was drawn for TCR sequencing at baseline, cycle 4 day 1, and cycle 7 day 1. The samples were drawn from a first-in-human, open-label, multicenter phase I dose-escalation trial of ivuxolimab. Adults with locally advanced or metastatic melanoma, renal cell carcinoma, hepatocellular carcinoma or head and neck squamous cell carcinoma were enrolled in the trial. CD4+ and CD8+ T cells were sorted separately from peripheral blood before TCR sequencing.

Details on this clone: What antigen it recognizes has not been identified. Within one base of it there is no much larger clone, and no base qualities were kept.

CDR3 length: 15 amino acids, cysteine to phenylalanine. Of the read, only the CDR3 DNA is kept; its 45 bases are in frame from base 1. Taken from the germline V gene (reference sequence), the CDR1 and CDR2 loops are LNHDA and SQIVND. Relative to germline, V is 0 bases shorter and J is 3 bases shorter, with 11 bases between their ends. The source was CD4+ or CD8+ T cells sorted from blood, collected in a trial of the OX40 agonist ivuxolimab. The chain is encoded by TRBV19 joined to TRBJ1-2; a weak D assignment points to TRBD1 (6 bases agree). The clonotype originates from an adult with an advanced solid tumor such as melanoma, head and neck, liver or kidney cancer. In nucleotides, the sequence is TGTGCCAGTAGTATAGAGGGGGGCGCTCACTATGGCTACACCTTC. Its product reads: CASSIEGGAHYGYTF.